This T cell receptor (beta chain) was recorded in a study of cytomegalovirus exposure and HLA in healthy donors. Overall study findings and caveats: Among the most significant clusters, several appeared linked to common viral pathogens in a later analysis.

It was with 60 Vbeta and 13 Jbeta primers that the PCR ran. Some clones are missing from TCRdb's copy, which holds only in-frame ones; the method was immunoSEQ multiplex PCR. The table lists approximately 210,000 clones, around 87% of them singletons. Notes on this clone: Its antigen is currently unknown.

The TCR was taken from a woman aged 18-35 years in good health and CMV-seronegative. The sequencing input was PBMCs.

CDR3 sequence reads: CASSLVGQGATYEQYF. CDR3 DNA sequence: TGTGCCAGCAGCTTAGTGGGACAGGGGGCCACCTACGAGCAGTACTTC. This chain uses TRBV7-2 with TRBJ2-7, with 12 nucleotides matching TRBD1. Trimming cost V 1 base and J 2 bases; bases outside gene matches: 3. The CDR3 is 16 residues long. Germline V gives CDR1 SGHTA, CDR2 FQGNSA.